This TCR beta chain was obtained from a study of cytomegalovirus exposure and HLA in healthy donors. Overall study findings and caveats: Later analysis revealed greater clonal expansion in HLA-associated TCR beta chains than in equally common others.

The PCR had 60 Vbeta and 13 Jbeta primers. Clones were read by immunoSEQ multiplex PCR, and TCRdb kept only the in-frame ones, dropping some. The sample shows tens of thousands of clones, about two thirds of them seen only once. Nominally healthy donors provided the samples, though records likely missed some immune exposures. CDR3 length equals 14 residues. The germline V gene encodes CDR1 SGHDN and CDR2 FVKESK. Points on this clone: The antigen remains undetermined.

The sequenced sample consisted of PBMCs. This receptor was taken from a woman in her 50s in good health and CMV-seropositive. The gene calls are TRBV14 and TRBJ2-5; D might be TRBD2 (6 bases). With the DNA end fitting TRBJ2-7 better, the J assignment may be wrong. The CDR3 loop reads CASSQVVAVNEQYF. The CDR3 nucleotides are TGTGCCAGCAGCCAAGTGGTAGCGGTTAACGAGCAGTACTTC.